These T cell receptor beta chains were read from a single sample in a study of cytomegalovirus exposure and HLA in healthy donors. TCRdb's table, derived via immunoSEQ multiplex PCR, lists solely in-frame clones and lacks some. The table has about 170,000 clones, approximately 79% seen once. Sequenced sample: PBMCs. The receptors here all came from a male donor in good health and CMV-seronegative. Each CDR3 is given with its conserved first and last residue. The order of the fields is V gene, clone size, D gene, J gene, CDR3 DNA, CDR3 protein. The D gene is left open where the match is weak. Clone size is not always given. Where it is, it says once, few, many or a class for expanded clones.

v_gene: TRBV11-2
abundance: .
d_gene: .
j_gene: TRBJ1-3
CDR3nt: TGTGCCAGCAGCTTAGAGAAGGACAGCCATGGAAACACCATATATTTT
CDR3aa: CASSLEKDSHGNTIYF

v_gene: TRBV10-3
abundance: .
d_gene: TRBD1
j_gene: TRBJ1-3
CDR3nt: TGTGCCATCAGGAGCGACAGGGTTGGAAACACCATATATTTT
CDR3aa: CAIRSDRVGNTIYF

v_gene: TRBV5-1
abundance: .
d_gene: .
j_gene: TRBJ1-4
CDR3nt: TGCGCCAGCAGCTCCAACAGCGGGACGGGGGGAGAAAAACTGTTTTTT
CDR3aa: CASSSNSGTGGEKLFF

v_gene: TRBV4-1
abundance: .
d_gene: .
j_gene: TRBJ1-1
CDR3nt: TGCGCCAGCAGCCAAGACCTACTAGCGACAGACTGGAACACTGAAGCTTTCTTT
CDR3aa: CASSQDLLATDWNTEAFF

v_gene: TRBV7-9
abundance: .
d_gene: TRBD1
j_gene: TRBJ1-1
CDR3nt: TGTGCCAGCATCCAGGGGGCCGTAGGGAACACTGAAGCTTTCTTT
CDR3aa: CASIQGAVGNTEAFF

v_gene: TRBV6-1
abundance: .
d_gene: .
j_gene: TRBJ1-4
CDR3nt: TGTGCCAGCAGCGAACTAATGACACGATCGTATGAAAAACTGTTTTTT
CDR3aa: CASSELMTRSYEKLFF

v_gene: TRBV10-3
abundance: .
d_gene: .
j_gene: TRBJ2-2
CDR3nt: TGTGCCATCAGTGAGTCGAAGGCAGGGAACACCGGGGAGCTGTTTTTT
CDR3aa: CAISESKAGNTGELFF

v_gene: TRBV5-1
abundance: .
d_gene: .
j_gene: TRBJ1-2
CDR3nt: TGCGCCAGCAGCTTTATATCCGGGAACTATGGCTACACCTTC
CDR3aa: CASSFISGNYGYTF

v_gene: TRBV5-8
abundance: .
d_gene: .
j_gene: TRBJ1-5
CDR3nt: TGTGCCAGCAGCTTCAGGGGAGGCAATCAGCCCCAGCATTTT
CDR3aa: CASSFRGGNQPQHF

v_gene: TRBV11-2
abundance: .
d_gene: .
j_gene: TRBJ1-4
CDR3nt: TGTGCCAGCAGCTTAGGCCGGTATAATGAAAAACTGTTTTTT
CDR3aa: CASSLGRYNEKLFF

v_gene: TRBV6-1
abundance: .
d_gene: TRBD1
j_gene: TRBJ2-7
CDR3nt: TGTGCCAGCAGTGAAGCGGTGGGACAGGGAGGCTACGAGCAGTACTTC
CDR3aa: CASSEAVGQGGYEQYF

v_gene: TRBV9
abundance: .
d_gene: .
j_gene: TRBJ1-6
CDR3nt: TGTGCCAGCAGCGTAGGATCGGGAGGGACACCCCTCCACTTT
CDR3aa: CASSVGSGGTPLHF

v_gene: TRBV6-5
abundance: .
d_gene: .
j_gene: TRBJ1-3
CDR3nt: TGTGCCAGCAGTTACTCAGGACAGCTAAGAAACACCATATATTTT
CDR3aa: CASSYSGQLRNTIYF

v_gene: TRBV6-5
abundance: .
d_gene: .
j_gene: TRBJ1-1
CDR3nt: TGTGCCAGCAGTTACTCGAATAGGAACACTGAAGCTTTCTTT
CDR3aa: CASSYSNRNTEAFF

v_gene: TRBV4-1
abundance: .
d_gene: .
j_gene: TRBJ1-5
CDR3nt: TGCGCCAGCAGCCAGGACAGTAGGGGCAATCAGCCCCAGCATTTT
CDR3aa: CASSQDSRGNQPQHF

v_gene: TRBV5-4
abundance: once
d_gene: .
j_gene: TRBJ1-2
CDR3nt: TGTGCCAGCAGCTTCTCGGCAGGGAACTATGGCTACACCTTC
CDR3aa: CASSFSAGNYGYTF

v_gene: TRBV5-6
abundance: .
d_gene: .
j_gene: TRBJ1-6
CDR3nt: TGTGCCAGCAGGTCGAGCTCCTATAATTCACCCCTCCACTTT
CDR3aa: CASRSSSYNSPLHF

v_gene: TRBV6-6
abundance: once
d_gene: .
j_gene: TRBJ1-4
CDR3nt: TGTGCCAGCAGACTAGGGGGTGAGGGGGAAAAACTGTTTTTT
CDR3aa: CASRLGGEGEKLFF

v_gene: TRBV14
abundance: few
d_gene: TRBD1
j_gene: TRBJ2-5
CDR3nt: TGTGCCAGCAGCCCCCGGACAGGGCAAGAGACCCAGTACTTC
CDR3aa: CASSPRTGQETQYF

v_gene: TRBV11-2
abundance: .
d_gene: .
j_gene: TRBJ2-3
CDR3nt: TGTGCCAGCAGCTTAATCCTATCCGGGCCAGGGTTGATGGATACGCAGTATTTT
CDR3aa: CASSLILSGPGLMDTQYF

v_gene: TRBV2
abundance: .
d_gene: .
j_gene: TRBJ1-1
CDR3nt: TGTGCCAGCAGACAGGCTCCTAAGAACACTGAAGCTTTCTTT
CDR3aa: CASRQAPKNTEAFF

v_gene: TRBV6-6
abundance: .
d_gene: .
j_gene: TRBJ1-5
CDR3nt: TGTGCCAGCATAGGCTCAGAGGCGGTCAATCAGCCCCAGCATTTT
CDR3aa: CASIGSEAVNQPQHF

v_gene: TRBV5-1
abundance: .
d_gene: TRBD1
j_gene: TRBJ2-5
CDR3nt: TGCGCCAGCAGCCCCGGGACAGGGGGTATCGAGACCCAGTACTTC
CDR3aa: CASSPGTGGIETQYF

v_gene: TRBV5-1
abundance: .
d_gene: .
j_gene: TRBJ1-1
CDR3nt: TGCGCCAGCAGCCTACTACAGGGGAACACTGAAGCTTTCTTT
CDR3aa: CASSLLQGNTEAFF

v_gene: TRBV18
abundance: .
d_gene: TRBD1
j_gene: TRBJ1-1
CDR3nt: TGTGCCAGCTCACAAACGGGCAGCTGGGTGCGGGACAGGGGGAACACTGAAGCTTTCTTT
CDR3aa: CASSQTGSWVRDRGNTEAFF

v_gene: TRBV19
abundance: .
d_gene: .
j_gene: TRBJ1-5
CDR3nt: TGTGCCAGTGGGCCGACAGGAGCTAATCAGCCCCAGCATTTT
CDR3aa: CASGPTGANQPQHF

v_gene: TRBV5-1
abundance: .
d_gene: .
j_gene: TRBJ1-1
CDR3nt: TGCGCCAGCAGTGCCGGACAGCCGAACACTGAAGCTTTCTTT
CDR3aa: CASSAGQPNTEAFF

v_gene: TRBV9
abundance: .
d_gene: .
j_gene: TRBJ2-2
CDR3nt: TGTGCCAGCAGCGTAGGGGGGGCCGGGGAGCTGTTTTTT
CDR3aa: CASSVGGAGELFF

v_gene: TRBV7-9
abundance: .
d_gene: .
j_gene: TRBJ2-7
CDR3nt: TGTGCCAGCAGCACACCGATTGGGGGGGGCGCCTCCTACGAGCAGTACTTC
CDR3aa: CASSTPIGGGASYEQYF

v_gene: TRBV6-5
abundance: few
d_gene: TRBD1
j_gene: TRBJ2-7
CDR3nt: TGTGCCAGCAGTTACTCAGGGGGCTGGACCTACGAGCAGTACTTC
CDR3aa: CASSYSGGWTYEQYF

v_gene: TRBV7-2
abundance: .
d_gene: .
j_gene: TRBJ2-5
CDR3nt: TGTGCCAGCAGCTCCCCCGGGAACCCAGTTGAGACCCAGTACTTC
CDR3aa: CASSSPGNPVETQYF

v_gene: TRBV6-6
abundance: .
d_gene: .
j_gene: TRBJ1-4
CDR3nt: TGTGCCAGCGGCCACCCCCGCAGGGTTGGCGAAAAACTGTTTTTT
CDR3aa: CASGHPRRVGEKLFF

v_gene: TRBV7-2
abundance: .
d_gene: .
j_gene: TRBJ2-7
CDR3nt: TGTGCCAGCAGCTTGGGCCAATACTACGAGCAGTACTTC
CDR3aa: CASSLGQYYEQYF

v_gene: TRBV4-3
abundance: .
d_gene: .
j_gene: TRBJ2-3
CDR3nt: TGCGCCAGCAGCCAAGCGTTTCCCGGGACAGATACGCAGTATTTT
CDR3aa: CASSQAFPGTDTQYF

v_gene: TRBV5-1
abundance: .
d_gene: .
j_gene: TRBJ2-2
CDR3nt: TGCGCCAGCATTATGGACAGCGCGAACACCGGGGAGCTGTTTTTT
CDR3aa: CASIMDSANTGELFF

v_gene: TRBV4-2
abundance: .
d_gene: TRBD1
j_gene: TRBJ2-7
CDR3nt: TGTGCCAGTCGACAGGGGGCGCAAGGGTCCTACGAGCAGTACTTC
CDR3aa: CASRQGAQGSYEQYF

v_gene: TRBV6-5
abundance: .
d_gene: .
j_gene: TRBJ1-2
CDR3nt: TGTGCCAGCAGTGAACGGGTTAACTATGGCTACACCTTC
CDR3aa: CASSERVNYGYTF

v_gene: TRBV10-2
abundance: .
d_gene: .
j_gene: TRBJ2-7
CDR3nt: TGCGCCAGCAGTGAGGAGTTTGTAACCTACGAGCAGTACTTC
CDR3aa: CASSEEFVTYEQYF

v_gene: TRBV5-1
abundance: .
d_gene: TRBD1
j_gene: TRBJ1-3
CDR3nt: TGCGCCAGCAGCTGGGGGACAGGGTCCGGAAACACCATATATTTT
CDR3aa: CASSWGTGSGNTIYF

v_gene: TRBV7-2
abundance: .
d_gene: .
j_gene: TRBJ1-5
CDR3nt: TGTGCCAGCAGCTTAGAGGCCTCCGGGGATCAGCCCCAGCATTTT
CDR3aa: CASSLEASGDQPQHF

v_gene: TRBV19
abundance: .
d_gene: .
j_gene: TRBJ1-1
CDR3nt: TGTGCCAGTAGTATCCGGGGTGACACTGAAGCTTTCTTT
CDR3aa: CASSIRGDTEAFF

v_gene: TRBV4-1
abundance: .
d_gene: .
j_gene: TRBJ2-3
CDR3nt: TGCGCCAGCAGCCAAGAGGGGGGGCCGGGAGATACGCAGTATTTT
CDR3aa: CASSQEGGPGDTQYF

v_gene: TRBV7-6
abundance: few
d_gene: TRBD1
j_gene: TRBJ1-1
CDR3nt: TGTGCCAGCAGCTTAGAGGACAGGCACACTGAAGCTTTCTTT
CDR3aa: CASSLEDRHTEAFF

v_gene: TRBV6-1
abundance: few
d_gene: .
j_gene: TRBJ1-4
CDR3nt: TGTGCCAGCCGGGGGGAAGGAGCTAATGAAAAACTGTTTTTT
CDR3aa: CASRGEGANEKLFF

v_gene: TRBV5-5
abundance: .
d_gene: TRBD1
j_gene: TRBJ2-2
CDR3nt: TGTGCCAGCACCCACGGGACAGGGGACAACACCGGGGAGCTGTTTTTT
CDR3aa: CASTHGTGDNTGELFF

v_gene: TRBV6-6
abundance: few
d_gene: TRBD2
j_gene: TRBJ2-3
CDR3nt: TGTGCCAGCACTCCTTGGCGGGGGGCCGGCGAATATACGCAGTATTTT
CDR3aa: CASTPWRGAGEYTQYF

v_gene: TRBV30
abundance: .
d_gene: .
j_gene: TRBJ1-5
CDR3nt: TGTGCCTGGAGTCCCTGGGGAGGCTATAGCAATCAGCCCCAGCATTTT
CDR3aa: CAWSPWGGYSNQPQHF

v_gene: TRBV6-1
abundance: .
d_gene: .
j_gene: TRBJ2-1
CDR3nt: TGTGCCAGCAGTGAGTGGGCACTGCAGTTCTTC
CDR3aa: CASSEWALQFF

v_gene: TRBV18
abundance: .
d_gene: TRBD1
j_gene: TRBJ1-2
CDR3nt: TGTGCCAGCTCACCTGCGGGACAGGGGTTCACCTTC
CDR3aa: CASSPAGQGFTF

v_gene: TRBV5-4
abundance: .
d_gene: TRBD1
j_gene: TRBJ1-3
CDR3nt: TGTGCCAGCAGCTTGGGGGCTCCTGACAGGGCTGGAAACACCATATATTTT
CDR3aa: CASSLGAPDRAGNTIYF

v_gene: TRBV7-9
abundance: .
d_gene: TRBD1
j_gene: TRBJ2-1
CDR3nt: TGTGCCAGCAGCCCTAGAGAGGACAGGGGTCGGGTAGAGCAGTTCTTC
CDR3aa: CASSPREDRGRVEQFF

v_gene: TRBV5-1
abundance: .
d_gene: TRBD1
j_gene: TRBJ2-1
CDR3nt: TGCGCCAGCAGCTTGCGGCAGGGGGTGGACAATGAGCAGTTCTTC
CDR3aa: CASSLRQGVDNEQFF

v_gene: TRBV5-1
abundance: few
d_gene: .
j_gene: TRBJ2-5
CDR3nt: TGCGCCAGCAGCTTGGATCGGTGGACCCAGTACTTC
CDR3aa: CASSLDRWTQYF

v_gene: TRBV21-1
abundance: .
d_gene: .
j_gene: TRBJ1-5
CDR3nt: TGTGGGCGAGGGAAGCCCCAGCATTTT
CDR3aa: CGRGKPQHF

v_gene: TRBV6-5
abundance: once
d_gene: .
j_gene: TRBJ1-1
CDR3nt: TGTGCCAGCAGTTACTCGCGGTCTTTGACTGAAGCTTTCTTC
CDR3aa: CASSYSRSLTEAFF

v_gene: TRBV27
abundance: .
d_gene: .
j_gene: TRBJ2-5
CDR3nt: TGTGCCAGCAGTTCACGGTTGGACATCAGCCTTCCGGAGACCCAGTACTTC
CDR3aa: CASSSRLDISLPETQYF

v_gene: TRBV4-1
abundance: .
d_gene: .
j_gene: TRBJ2-1
CDR3nt: TGCGCCAGCAGCCAGGGCCCCCTCGGCAATGAGCAGTTCTTC
CDR3aa: CASSQGPLGNEQFF

v_gene: TRBV29-1
abundance: .
d_gene: TRBD1
j_gene: TRBJ1-2
CDR3nt: TGCAGCGTGGGACAGGGGCTGAACTATGGCTACACCTTC
CDR3aa: CSVGQGLNYGYTF

v_gene: TRBV27
abundance: few
d_gene: TRBD1
j_gene: TRBJ1-5
CDR3nt: TGTGCCAGCAGTTGGCAGGGGGCCGATCAGCCCCAGCATTTT
CDR3aa: CASSWQGADQPQHF